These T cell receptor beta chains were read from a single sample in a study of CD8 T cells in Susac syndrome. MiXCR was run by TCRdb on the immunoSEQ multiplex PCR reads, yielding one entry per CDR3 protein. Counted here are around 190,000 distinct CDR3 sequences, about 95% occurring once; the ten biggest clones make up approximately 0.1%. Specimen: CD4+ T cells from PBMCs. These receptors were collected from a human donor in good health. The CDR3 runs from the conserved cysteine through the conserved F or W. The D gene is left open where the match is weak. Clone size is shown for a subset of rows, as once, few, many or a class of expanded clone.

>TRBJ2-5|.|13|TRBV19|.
TGTGCCAGTAGTAGAGGGGTAGGAGAGACCCAGTACTTC
CASSRGVGETQYF
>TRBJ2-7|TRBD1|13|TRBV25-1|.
TGTGCCAGCAGTGGACAGGGGGTGTACGAGCAGTACTTC
CASSGQGVYEQYF
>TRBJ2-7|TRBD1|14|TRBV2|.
TGTGCCAGCAGCCCGCCGGACAGGGCTGGAGAGCAGTACTTC
CASSPPDRAGEQYF
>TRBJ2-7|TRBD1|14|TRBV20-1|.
TGCAGTGCTCCTTCTGGACAGGGCACCTACGAGCAGTACTTC
CSAPSGQGTYEQYF
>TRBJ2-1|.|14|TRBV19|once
TGTGCCAGTAGTATAGCGGGATTGCACAATGAGCAGTTCTTC
CASSIAGLHNEQFF
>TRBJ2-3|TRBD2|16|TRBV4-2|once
TGTGCCAGCAGCCCCGCTCCCGGGAGGGCCGGAGATACGCAGTATTTT
CASSPAPGRAGDTQYF
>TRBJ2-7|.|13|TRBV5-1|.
TGCGCCAGCAGCTTGGAAGGGGACCACGAGCAGTACTTC
CASSLEGDHEQYF
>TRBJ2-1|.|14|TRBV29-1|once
TGCAGCGTGGCCCGGAGGGGGCAGATCTATGAGCAGTTCTTC
CSVARRGQIYEQFF
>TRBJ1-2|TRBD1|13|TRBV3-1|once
TGTGCCAGCGGTCCAAGGGGGCTGTATGGCTACACCTTC
CASGPRGLYGYTF
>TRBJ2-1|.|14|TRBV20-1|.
TGCAGTGCGTCCCCGACGGGACCCTACAATGAGCAGTTCTTC
CSASPTGPYNEQFF
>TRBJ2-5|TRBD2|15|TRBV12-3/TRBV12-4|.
TGTGCCAGCAGTCGAGGAAGCGGGATCCAAGAGACCCAGTACTTC
CASSRGSGIQETQYF
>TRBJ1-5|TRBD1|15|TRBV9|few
TGTGCCAGCAGCGTAGGGCAGGGGGTCAATCAGCCCCAGCATTTT
CASSVGQGVNQPQHF
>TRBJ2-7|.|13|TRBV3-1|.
TGTGCCAGCAAAACGAGCGGGTCCTACGAGCAGTACTTC
CASKTSGSYEQYF
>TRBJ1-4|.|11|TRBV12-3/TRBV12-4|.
TGTGCCAGCAGTTTTAAGGAAAAACTGTTTTTT
CASSFKEKLFF
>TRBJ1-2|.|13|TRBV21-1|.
TGTGCCAGCAGCAAGACAGGGTGCCTTTCCTACACCTTC
CASSKTGCLSYTF
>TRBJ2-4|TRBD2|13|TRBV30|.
TGTGCCTGGAGAGCTAGCGGCCCAGGAATTCAGTACTTC
CAWRASGPGIQYF
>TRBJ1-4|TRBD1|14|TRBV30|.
TGTGCCTGGGGCTCGGGACAGATAAATGAAAAACTGTTTTTT
CAWGSGQINEKLFF
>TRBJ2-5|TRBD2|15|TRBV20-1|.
TGCAGTGCTAGAGATCCGGCGGGGGGTCAAGAGACCCAGTACTTC
CSARDPAGGQETQYF
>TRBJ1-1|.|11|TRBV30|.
TGTGCCTGGAGTGGGGACTCTGAAGCTTTCTTT
CAWSGDSEAFF
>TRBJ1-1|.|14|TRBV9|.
TGTGCCAGCACCCGTTCTACAATGAACACTGAAGCTTTCTTT
CASTRSTMNTEAFF
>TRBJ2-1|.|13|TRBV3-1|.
TGTGCCAGCAGCCTCGCTTGGGGCAATGAGCAGTTCTTC
CASSLAWGNEQFF
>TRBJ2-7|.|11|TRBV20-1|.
TGCAGTGCTTCAGCTGCGTACGAGCAGTACTTC
CSASAAYEQYF
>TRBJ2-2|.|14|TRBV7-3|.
TGTGCCAGCAGCTTATGGCTCGACACCGGGGAGCTGTTTTTT
CASSLWLDTGELFF
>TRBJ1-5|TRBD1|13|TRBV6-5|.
TGTGCCAGCAGTCCCGGGACAGATCAGCCCCAGCATTTT
CASSPGTDQPQHF
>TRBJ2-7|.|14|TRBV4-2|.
TGTGCCAGCAGCCAAGATCTAGCCGCCTACGAGCAGTACTTC
CASSQDLAAYEQYF
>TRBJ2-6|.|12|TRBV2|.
TGTGCCAGCAGATCTGGGGCCAACGTCCTGACTTTC
CASRSGANVLTF
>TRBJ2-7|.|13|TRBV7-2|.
TGTGCCAGCAGCTTAGTTGGCAGGCGAGGGCAGTACTTC
CASSLVGRRGQYF
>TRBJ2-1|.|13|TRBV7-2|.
TGTGCCAGCAGTTATAGTCGGAACAATGAGCAGTTCTTC
CASSYSRNNEQFF
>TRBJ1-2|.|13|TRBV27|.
TGTGCCAGCAGTTTAGAGGGGAGCTATGGCTACACCTTC
CASSLEGSYGYTF
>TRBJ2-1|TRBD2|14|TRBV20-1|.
TGCAGTGCTAGAGGACTAGCGTTCTACAATGAGCAGTTCTTC
CSARGLAFYNEQFF
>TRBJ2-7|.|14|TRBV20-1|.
TGCAGTGCTAGAGGCGTACTTGTCTCCTACGAGCAGTACTTC
CSARGVLVSYEQYF
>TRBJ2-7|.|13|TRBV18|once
TGTGCCAGCTCCCCGGGAGTTAGCGACGAGCAGTACTTC
CASSPGVSDEQYF
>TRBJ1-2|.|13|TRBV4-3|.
TGCGCCAGCAGCCAACTCGACCTAGTTGGCTACACCTTC
CASSQLDLVGYTF
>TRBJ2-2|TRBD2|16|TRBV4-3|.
TGCGCCAGCAGCCAGCTACTAGCGGGAAACACCGGGGAGCTGTTTTTT
CASSQLLAGNTGELFF
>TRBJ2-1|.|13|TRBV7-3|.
TGTGCCAGCAGCGTGGCAGGGAACAATGAGCAGTTCTTC
CASSVAGNNEQFF
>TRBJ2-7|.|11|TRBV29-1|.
TGCAGCGTTGAAAGTGCGGGCGAGCAGTACTTC
CSVESAGEQYF
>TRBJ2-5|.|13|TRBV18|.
TGTGCCAGCTCGGGGACGGCGGGGGAGACCCAGTACTTC
CASSGTAGETQYF
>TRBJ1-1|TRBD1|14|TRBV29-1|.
TGCAGCGTTGCAGGGGGACAGATGAACACTGAAGCTTTCTTT
CSVAGGQMNTEAFF
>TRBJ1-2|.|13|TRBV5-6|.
TGTGCCAGCAGCTTGTTGGGCCCCTATGGCTACACCTTC
CASSLLGPYGYTF
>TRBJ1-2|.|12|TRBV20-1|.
TGCAGTGCTAATGTCAGGGTGGGAGGCTACACCTTC
CSANVRVGGYTF
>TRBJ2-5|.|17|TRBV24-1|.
TGTGCCACCAGTGATCAACCCCACGGGGGGCTAGGGGAGACCCAGTACTTC
CATSDQPHGGLGETQYF
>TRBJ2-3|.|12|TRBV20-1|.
TGCAGTGCTGCCCCGGGAGCAGATACGCAGTATTTT
CSAAPGADTQYF
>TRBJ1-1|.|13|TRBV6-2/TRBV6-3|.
TGTGCCAGCAGTTACGCGGTGGACACTAAAGCTTTCTTT
CASSYAVDTKAFF
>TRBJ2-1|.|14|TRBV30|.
TGTGCCTGGAGTGTATTACGGGAGCGGGTCGAGCAGTTCTTC
CAWSVLRERVEQFF